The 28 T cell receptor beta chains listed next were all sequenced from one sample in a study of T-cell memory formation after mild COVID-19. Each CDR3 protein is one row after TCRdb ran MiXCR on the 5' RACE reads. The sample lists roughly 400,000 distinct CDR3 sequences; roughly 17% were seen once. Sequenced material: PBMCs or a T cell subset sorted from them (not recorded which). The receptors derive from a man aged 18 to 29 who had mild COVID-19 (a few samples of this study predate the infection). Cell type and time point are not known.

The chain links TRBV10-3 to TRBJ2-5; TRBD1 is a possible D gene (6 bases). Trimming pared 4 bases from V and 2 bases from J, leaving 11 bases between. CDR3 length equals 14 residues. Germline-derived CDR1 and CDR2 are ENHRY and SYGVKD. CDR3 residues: CAISGGGLQETQYF. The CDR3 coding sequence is TGTGCCATCAGTGGAGGGGGTCTGCAAGAGACCCAGTACTTC.

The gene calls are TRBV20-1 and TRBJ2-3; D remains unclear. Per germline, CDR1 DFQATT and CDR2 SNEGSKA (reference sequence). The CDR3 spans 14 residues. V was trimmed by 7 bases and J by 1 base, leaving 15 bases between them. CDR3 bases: TGCAGTGGGAAGGTTCCCGACGGCACAGATACGCAGTATTTT. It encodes CSGKVPDGTDTQYF.

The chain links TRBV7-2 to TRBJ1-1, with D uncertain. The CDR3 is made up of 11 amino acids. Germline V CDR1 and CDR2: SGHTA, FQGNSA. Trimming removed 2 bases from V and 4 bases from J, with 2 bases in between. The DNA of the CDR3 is TGTGCCAGCAGCTTAACCACTGAAGCTTTCTTT. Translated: CASSLTTEAFF.

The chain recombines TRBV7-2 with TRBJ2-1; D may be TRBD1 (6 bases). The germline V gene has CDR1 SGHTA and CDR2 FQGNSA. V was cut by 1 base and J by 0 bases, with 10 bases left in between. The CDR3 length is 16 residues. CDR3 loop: CASSLDGGLSYNEQFF. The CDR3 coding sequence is TGTGCCAGCAGCTTAGATGGGGGCCTCTCCTACAATGAGCAGTTCTTC.

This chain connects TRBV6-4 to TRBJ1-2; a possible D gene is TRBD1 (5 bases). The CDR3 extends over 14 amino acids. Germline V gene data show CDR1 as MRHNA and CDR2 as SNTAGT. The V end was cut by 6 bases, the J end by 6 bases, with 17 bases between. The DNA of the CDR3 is TGTGCCAGCAGCGGCACGGCAGGGAGGGATGGCTACACCTTC. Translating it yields CASSGTAGRDGYTF.

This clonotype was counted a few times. The CDR3 nucleotides read TGTGCCAGCAGCCGGGGACAGCTTCAAGAGACCCAGTACTTC. Its translation: CASSRGQLQETQYF. The chain links TRBV7-9 to TRBJ2-5, with 7 nucleotides matching TRBD1. The length of the CDR3 is 14 residues. Germline loops: CDR1 SEHNR, CDR2 FQNEAQ (reference sequence). The V and J ends lost 5 bases and 2 bases, in that order; junction bases with no gene match: 5.

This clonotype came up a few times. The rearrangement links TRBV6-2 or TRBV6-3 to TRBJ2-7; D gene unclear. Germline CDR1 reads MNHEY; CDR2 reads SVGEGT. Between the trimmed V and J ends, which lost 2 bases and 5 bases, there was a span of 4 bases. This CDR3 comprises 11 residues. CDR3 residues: CASSYRNEQYF. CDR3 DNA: TGTGCCAGCAGTTACCGGAACGAGCAGTACTTC.

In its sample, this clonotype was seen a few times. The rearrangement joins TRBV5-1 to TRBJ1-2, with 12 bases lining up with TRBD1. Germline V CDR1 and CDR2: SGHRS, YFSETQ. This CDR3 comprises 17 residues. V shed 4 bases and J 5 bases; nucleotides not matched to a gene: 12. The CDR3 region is CASSVEPGQGANYGYTF. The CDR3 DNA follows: TGCGCCAGCAGCGTAGAGCCGGGACAGGGGGCCAATTATGGCTACACCTTC.

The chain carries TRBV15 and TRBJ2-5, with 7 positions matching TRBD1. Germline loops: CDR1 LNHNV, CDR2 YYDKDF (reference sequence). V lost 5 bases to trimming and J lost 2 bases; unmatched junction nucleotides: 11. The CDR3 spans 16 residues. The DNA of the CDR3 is TGTGCCACCAGCCGTGTAGATTACAGGGGACAAGAGACCCAGTACTTC. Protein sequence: CATSRVDYRGQETQYF.

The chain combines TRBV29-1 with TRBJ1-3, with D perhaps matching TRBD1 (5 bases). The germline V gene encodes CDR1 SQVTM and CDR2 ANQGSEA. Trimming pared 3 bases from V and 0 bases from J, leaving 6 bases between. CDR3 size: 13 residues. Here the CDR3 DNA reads TGCAGCGTTGATGGGGGCTCTGGAAACACCATATATTTT. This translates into CSVDGGSGNTIYF.

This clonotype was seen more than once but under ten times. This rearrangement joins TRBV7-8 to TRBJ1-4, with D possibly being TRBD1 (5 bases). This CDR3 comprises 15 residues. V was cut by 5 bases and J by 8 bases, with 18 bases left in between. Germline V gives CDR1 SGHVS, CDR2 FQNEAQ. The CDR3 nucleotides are TGTGCCAGCAGCCTAGGGGCGGCCGGGCGGGAAAAACTGTTTTTT. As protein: CASSLGAAGREKLFF.

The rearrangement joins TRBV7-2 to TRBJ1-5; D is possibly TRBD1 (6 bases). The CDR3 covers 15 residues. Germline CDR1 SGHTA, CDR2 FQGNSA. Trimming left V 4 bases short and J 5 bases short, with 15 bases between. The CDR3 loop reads CASSSRDRGDQPQHF. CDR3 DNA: TGTGCCAGCAGCTCGAGAGATAGGGGGGATCAGCCCCAGCATTTT.

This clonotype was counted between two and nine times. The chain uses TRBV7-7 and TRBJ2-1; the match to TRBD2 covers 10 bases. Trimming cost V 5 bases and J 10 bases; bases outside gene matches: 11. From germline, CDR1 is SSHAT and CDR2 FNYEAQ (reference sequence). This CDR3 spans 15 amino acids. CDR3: CASSLLAGPDREQFF. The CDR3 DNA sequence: TGTGCCAGCAGCCTACTAGCGGGGCCTGATCGGGAGCAGTTCTTC.

The CDR3 loop is CASSIGTSGPPLGQYF. In DNA form, the CDR3 reads TGTGCCAGCAGCATAGGGACTAGCGGACCCCCTTTAGGCCAGTACTTC. This rearrangement joins TRBV7-2 to TRBJ2-5; 11 bases agree with TRBD2. Germline loops: CDR1 SGHTA, CDR2 FQGNSA. Losses at the gene ends were 5 bases for V and 10 bases for J; bases not matched to a gene: 15. The CDR3 covers 16 residues.

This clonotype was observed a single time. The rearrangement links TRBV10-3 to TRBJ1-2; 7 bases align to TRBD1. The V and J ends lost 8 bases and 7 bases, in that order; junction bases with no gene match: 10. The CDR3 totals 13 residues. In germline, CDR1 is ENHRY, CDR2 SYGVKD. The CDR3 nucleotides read TGTGCCATCCGCACAGGGGAGGTTGGTGGCTACACCTTC. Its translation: CAIRTGEVGGYTF.

Here the CDR3 reads CASRTRDMEAFF. The CDR3 DNA reads TGTGCCAGCAGGACCAGGGACATGGAGGCTTTCTTT. J is TRBJ1-1 and V is TRBV6-2 or TRBV6-3; TRBD1 is a possible D gene (6 bases). Deletions cut 6 bases from V and 11 bases from J, with 16 bases between. CDR3 length: 12 residues. The germline V gene encodes CDR1 MNHEY and CDR2 SVGEGT.

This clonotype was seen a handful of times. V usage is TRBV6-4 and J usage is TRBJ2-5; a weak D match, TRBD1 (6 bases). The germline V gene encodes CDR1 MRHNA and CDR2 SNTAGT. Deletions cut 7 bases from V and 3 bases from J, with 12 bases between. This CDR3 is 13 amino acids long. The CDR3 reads CASTLGGEETQYF. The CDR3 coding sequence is TGTGCCAGCACACTAGGGGGAGAAGAGACCCAGTACTTC.

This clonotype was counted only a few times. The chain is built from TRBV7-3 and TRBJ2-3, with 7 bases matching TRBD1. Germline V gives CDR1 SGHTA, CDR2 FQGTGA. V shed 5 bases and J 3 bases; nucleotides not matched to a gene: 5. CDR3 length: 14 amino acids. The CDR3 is CASSTNRGTDTQYF. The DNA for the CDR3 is TGTGCCAGCAGCACTAACAGGGGTACAGATACGCAGTATTTT.

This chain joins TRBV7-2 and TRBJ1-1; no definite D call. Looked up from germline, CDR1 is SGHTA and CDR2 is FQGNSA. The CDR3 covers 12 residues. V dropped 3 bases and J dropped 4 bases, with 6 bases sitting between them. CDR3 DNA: TGTGCCAGCAGCTTTTCCAGCACTGAAGCTTTCTTT. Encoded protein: CASSFSSTEAFF.

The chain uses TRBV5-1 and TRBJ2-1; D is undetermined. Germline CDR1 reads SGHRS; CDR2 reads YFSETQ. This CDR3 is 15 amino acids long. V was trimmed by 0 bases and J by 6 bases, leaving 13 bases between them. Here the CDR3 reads CASSLVGGHSNEQFF. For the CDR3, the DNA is TGCGCCAGCAGCTTGGTTGGCGGCCATTCCAATGAGCAGTTCTTC.

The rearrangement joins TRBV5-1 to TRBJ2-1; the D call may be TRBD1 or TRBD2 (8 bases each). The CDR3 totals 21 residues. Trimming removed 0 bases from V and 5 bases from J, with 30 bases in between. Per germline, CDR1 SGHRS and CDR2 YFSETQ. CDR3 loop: CASSLGRTGSGSGGIHNEQFF. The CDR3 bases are TGCGCCAGCAGCTTGGGCAGGACAGGGAGTGGCTCGGGGGGGATCCACAATGAGCAGTTCTTC. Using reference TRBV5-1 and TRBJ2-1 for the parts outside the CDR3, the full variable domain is KAGVTQTPRYLIKTRGQQVTLSCSPISGHRSVSWYQQTPGQGLQFLFEYFSETQRNKGNFPGRFSGRQFSNSRSEMNVSTLELGDSALYLCASSLGRTGSGSGGIHNEQFFGPGTRLTVL.

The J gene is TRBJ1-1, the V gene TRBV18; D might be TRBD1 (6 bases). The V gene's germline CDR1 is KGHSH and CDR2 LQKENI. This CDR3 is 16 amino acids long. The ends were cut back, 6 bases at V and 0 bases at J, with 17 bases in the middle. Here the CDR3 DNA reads TGTGCCAGCTCCCGGGGGCCAGGGCCCATGAACACTGAAGCTTTCTTT. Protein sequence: CASSRGPGPMNTEAFF.

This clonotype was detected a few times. Written as DNA, the CDR3 is TGTGCCAGCAGGCTCGGGACACCCGAGACCCAGTACTTC. Amino acids: CASRLGTPETQYF. The chain combines TRBV28 with TRBJ2-5, with D possibly TRBD1 on 6 matching bases. The CDR3 length is 13 residues. Looked up from germline, CDR1 is MDHEN and CDR2 is SYDVKM. Trimming shortened V by 6 bases and J by 5 bases, and 13 bases separated the two germline ends.

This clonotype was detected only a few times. DNA of the CDR3: TGCAGTGCCACGACAGGGCCTCAAGAGACCCAGTACTTC. Amino acids: CSATTGPQETQYF. V and J are TRBV20-1 and TRBJ2-5, with 7 bases lining up with TRBD1. Trimming cost V 6 bases and J 2 bases; bases outside gene matches: 6. CDR3 size: 13 residues. Germline CDR1 is DFQATT and CDR2 is SNEGSKA (reference sequence).

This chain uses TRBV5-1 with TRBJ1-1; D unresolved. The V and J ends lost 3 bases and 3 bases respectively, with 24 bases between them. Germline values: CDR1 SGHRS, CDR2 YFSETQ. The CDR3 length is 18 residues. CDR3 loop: CASSSLLGGGKRDTEAFF. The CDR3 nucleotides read TGCGCCAGCAGCTCCCTCTTGGGAGGAGGGAAGAGGGACACTGAAGCTTTCTTT.

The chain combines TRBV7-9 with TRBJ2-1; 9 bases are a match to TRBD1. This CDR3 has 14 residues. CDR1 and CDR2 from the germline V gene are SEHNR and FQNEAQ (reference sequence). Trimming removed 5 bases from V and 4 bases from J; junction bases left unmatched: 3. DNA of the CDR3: TGTGCCAGCAGCCGGACAGGGGCTTACAATGAGCAGTTCTTC. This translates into CASSRTGAYNEQFF.

CDR3 nucleotides: TGTGCCAGCAGTTTAGCACAGAGCTTGACTGAAGCTTTCTTT. Translation gives CASSLAQSLTEAFF. The chain joins TRBV27 to TRBJ1-1; no clear D. CDR3 length: 14 residues. V lost 2 bases and J lost 5, with 12 bases in between. Germline lookup yields CDR1 MNHEY and CDR2 SMNVEV (reference sequence).

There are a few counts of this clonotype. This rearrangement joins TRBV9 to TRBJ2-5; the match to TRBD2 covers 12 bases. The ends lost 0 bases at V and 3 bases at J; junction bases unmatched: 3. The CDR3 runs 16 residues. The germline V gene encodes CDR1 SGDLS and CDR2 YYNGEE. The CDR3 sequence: CASSVGLAGAEETQYF. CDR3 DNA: TGTGCCAGCAGCGTAGGACTAGCGGGGGCCGAAGAGACCCAGTACTTC. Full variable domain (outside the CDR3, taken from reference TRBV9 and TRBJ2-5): DSGVTQTPKHLITATGQRVTLRCSPRSGDLSVYWYQQSLDQGLQFLIQYYNGEERAKGNILERFSAQQFPDLHSELNLSSLELGDSALYFCASSVGLAGAEETQYFGPGTRLLVL.